The entry below describes one T cell receptor beta chain. Its specificity is not known. Other DNA variants within this sample encode the same CDR3. In the PCR, 60 Vbeta and 13 Jbeta primers were used. Some clones are missing from TCRdb's copy, which holds only in-frame ones; the method was immunoSEQ multiplex PCR. This table has about 97,000 clones, about 60% appearing once. The data derive from a study of cytomegalovirus exposure and HLA in healthy donors. About the research overall: Assignment to the Caucasian-associated ancestry cluster applied to about 80% of the 300 to 500 genotyped donors. Study-wide results and limits: TCR beta V- and J-gene trimming, according to a later analysis, was linked to a missense DCLRE1C variant. According to an earlier analysis, most TCR beta V segments yielded productive rearrangements about 87% or about 30% of the time.

Trimming left V 5 bases short and J 11 bases short, with 21 bases between. The germline gives CDR1 MDHEN, CDR2 SYDVKM. The CDR3 has 14 residues. This clonotype was sampled from a human donor in good health. The sequencing input was PBMCs. The chain uses TRBV28 and TRBJ1-1; the D gene is possibly TRBD1 (6 bases). This CDR3 reads CASSTIQGRQEAFF. DNA for the CDR3: TGTGCCAGCAGTACGATACAGGGCCGCCAAGAGGCTTTCTTT.